The 21 T cell receptor beta chains below come from one sample, sequenced in a study of beta chain features in type 1 diabetes. Investigators reverse transcribed all isolated RNA, so they sequenced expressed TCRB transcripts. Repertoires were generated with immunoSEQ multiplex PCR, while TCRdb's copy carries only in-frame clones and drops some. The sample lists 200,000 to 250,000 clones, around 68% occurring once. The source material was naive CD4+ T cells from blood. These TCRs come from a man younger than 40 in good health.

V and J are TRBV21-1 and TRBJ2-6; the table's D gene call, TRBD1, was not cross checked with the DNA. TRBV21-1 is termed a pseudogene. The length of the CDR3 is 17 residues. CDR3 region: CASSGQVVDSGANVLTF. Written as DNA, the CDR3 is TGTGCCAGCAGCGGACAGGTAGTAGACTCTGGGGCCAACGTCCTGACTTTC.

The V call is TRBV6-6, the J call TRBJ2-2; TRBD1 aligns across 8 bases. Germline trimming cut 11 bases from V and 4 bases from J; bases unmatched to any gene: 9. The CDR3 spans 14 residues. The germline CDR1 and CDR2 sequences are MNHNY and SVGAGI (reference sequence). Here the CDR3 DNA reads TGTGCCGGTTCCGGGGACAGGCCCACCGGGGAGCTGTTTTTT. The encoded protein is CAGSGDRPTGELFF.

This rearrangement joins TRBV9 to TRBJ2-1, with TRBD2 matching over 8 bases. This CDR3 region has 18 residues. The trim removed 2 bases at V and 9 bases at J, leaving 19 bases unmatched. Germline V CDR1 and CDR2: SGDLS, YYNGEE. The CDR3 here is CASSVTPRPAGGLSEQFF. CDR3 in DNA: TGTGCCAGCAGCGTTACTCCCCGCCCCGCGGGAGGTTTAAGTGAGCAGTTCTTC.

This clone was found a few times. The genes are TRBV29-1 and TRBJ2-5; 8 bases align to TRBD2. CDR3 length: 16 amino acids. Germline CDR1 and CDR2: SQVTM and ANQGSEA. V dropped 0 bases and J dropped 4; count of bases not matched to a gene: 10. The CDR3 DNA follows: TGCAGCGTTGAAGACCGAGCGGGACTAGGTCGAGAGACCCAGTACTTC. Protein product: CSVEDRAGLGRETQYF.

The CDR3 DNA follows: TGCGCCAGCAGCCAATCCCGACTAGCGGGCGGGAGCACCGGGGAGCTGTTTTTT. Translated, it gives CASSQSRLAGGSTGELFF. This sequence joins TRBV4-1 and TRBJ2-2; 10 bases are a match to TRBD2. From germline, CDR1 is MGHRA and CDR2 YSYEKL. V was pared by 2 bases and J by 4 bases, with 10 bases of the junction left unmatched. This CDR3 spans 18 amino acids.

The chain uses TRBV28 and TRBJ2-1, with 8 bases matching TRBD2. The length of the CDR3 is 17 residues. Germline CDR1 reads MDHEN; CDR2 reads SYDVKM. Trimming at V came to 5 bases and at J to 12 bases, leaving 21 bases not matched to a gene. For the CDR3, the DNA is TGTGCCAGCAGTCCGACCCTACCGGGAGGGATCTCTCCGGGGCAGTTCTTC. It encodes CASSPTLPGGISPGQFF.

The rearrangement links TRBV7-2 to TRBJ2-3; tentatively, D is TRBD2 (5 bases). CDR3 length: 13 amino acids. From germline, CDR1 is SGHTA and CDR2 FQGNSA. V shed 6 bases and J shed 5 bases, with 12 bases lying between them. CDR3 sequence reads: CASRGSAGDTQYF. CDR3 nucleotides: TGTGCCAGCAGGGGTAGCGCCGGAGATACGCAGTATTTT.

The chain has TRBV5-1 and TRBJ1-5; D gene uncertain. Germline CDR1 reads SGHRS; CDR2 reads YFSETQ. CDR3 length: 13 residues. The V gene lost 0 bases and the J gene lost 5 bases, with 6 bases spanning the gap. The CDR3 loop is CASSLGLHQPQHF. CDR3 bases: TGCGCCAGCAGCTTGGGGCTTCATCAGCCCCAGCATTTT.

This clone was recorded only once. The chain links TRBV20-1 to TRBJ2-1; D is undetermined. Trimming removed 8 bases from V and 6 bases from J, with 2 bases in between. CDR1 is DFQATT, CDR2 SNEGSKA, per germline (reference sequence). The CDR3 loop spans 8 amino acids. The CDR3 here is CSPNEQFF. The CDR3 bases are TGCAGTCCCAATGAGCAGTTCTTC.

CDR3 coding DNA: TGTGCCAGCAGTGATACGAAGGAGACCCAGTACTTC. Translated, it gives CASSDTKETQYF. The chain carries TRBV2 and TRBJ2-5, with D unclear. Trimming removed 3 bases at V and 5 bases at J, with 7 bases between. The CDR3 totals 12 residues. Germline V gene sequence: CDR1 SNHLY, CDR2 FYNNEI. Supplemented by reference TRBV2 and TRBJ2-5, the full variable domain reads EPEVTQTPSHQVTQMGQEVILRCVPISNHLYFYWYRQILGQKVEFLVSFYNNEISEKSEIFDDQFSVERPDGSNFTLKIRSTKLEDSAMYFCASSDTKETQYFGPGTRLLVL.

The chain is built from TRBV29-1 and TRBJ2-1; the D gene is possibly TRBD2 (5 bases). The V and J ends lost 3 bases and 0 bases respectively, with 15 bases between them. The CDR3 runs 16 residues. Germline V CDR1 and CDR2: SQVTM, ANQGSEA. The DNA for the CDR3 is TGCAGCGTTGATGAGGGAAGGGCGAGCTCCTACAATGAGCAGTTCTTC. It yields the protein CSVDEGRASSYNEQFF.

Comments on this clone: The junction and the germline gene differ at one end; a read error may be behind it. The V call is TRBV30, the J call TRBJ2-7; TRBD1 matches 12 bases. The length of the CDR3 is 13 residues. CDR1 GTSNPN and CDR2 SVGIG come from the germline V gene (reference sequence). In DNA form, the CDR3 reads TGTGCCTGGAGCCCTACGGGACAGGGGGCACCCCTGTTC. Translating it yields CAWSPTGQGAPLF.

J is TRBJ2-1 and V is TRBV12-5; D possibly corresponds to TRBD1 (6 bases). CDR1 and CDR2 from the germline V gene are LGHNT and FRNRAP. The CDR3 has 12 residues. V dropped 0 bases and J dropped 14 bases, with 11 bases sitting between them. CDR3 sequence (DNA): TGTGCTAGTGGTTTGGTCAGGACAGAGAAGTTCTTC. Translating gives CASGLVRTEKFF.

This clone has just a few counts. The gene calls are TRBV14 and TRBJ2-3; 11 bases line up with TRBD2. Germline CDR1 is SGHDN and CDR2 is FVKESK. The CDR3 length is 15 residues. With 5 bases clipped from V and 1 base from J, the junction kept 2 bases outside the gene matches. The CDR3 coding sequence is TGTGCCAGCAGCAGGGGACTAGCGGGCACAGATACGCAGTATTTT. This gives the protein CASSRGLAGTDTQYF.

V usage is TRBV30 and J usage is TRBJ2-3; the match to TRBD2 covers 13 bases. Germline lookup yields CDR1 GTSNPN and CDR2 SVGIG (reference sequence). V shed 3 bases, J shed 9 bases, and the junction held 9 bases outside the gene matches. This CDR3 has 15 amino acids. CDR3 DNA sequence: TGTGCCTGGAGCCTAACTAGCGGGAGGGCATCAACGCAGTATTTT. Protein: CAWSLTSGRASTQYF.

The chain couples TRBV7-2 to TRBJ2-5; D is undetermined. Germline V gives CDR1 SGHTA, CDR2 FQGNSA. The CDR3 contains 13 residues. Trimming left V 5 bases short and J 2 bases short, with 9 bases between. CDR3 amino acids: CASSTLAQETQYF. The CDR3 DNA sequence: TGTGCCAGCAGCACCCTTGCACAAGAGACCCAGTACTTC.

The rearrangement joins TRBV15 to TRBJ2-3; TRBD2 might be the D (5 bases). The CDR3 is made up of 12 amino acids. The V end was cut by 5 bases, the J end by 6 bases, with 9 bases between. Germline-derived CDR1 and CDR2 are LNHNV and YYDKDF (reference sequence). The CDR3 nucleotides read TGTGCCACCAGCCTAGCAAGCGATACGCAGTATTTT. This translates into CATSLASDTQYF.

The chain's CDR3 is CASSPGTPSYNEQFF. The CDR3 nucleotides read TGTGCCAGCAGCCCGGGGACCCCCAGCTACAATGAGCAGTTCTTC. The gene calls are TRBV7-9 and TRBJ2-1, with D possibly called TRBD1 or TRBD2 (5 bases each). CDR1 is SEHNR and CDR2 is FQNEAQ in the germline V gene (reference sequence). The CDR3 runs to 15 residues. The ends were cut back, 5 bases at V and 3 bases at J, with 14 bases in the middle.

The V call is TRBV7-2, the J call TRBJ2-7; 8 positions match TRBD1. With V trimmed by 5 bases and J by 2 bases, 5 bases remained unmatched. This CDR3 spans 14 amino acids. Germline V gene data show CDR1 as SGHTA and CDR2 as FQGNSA. CDR3 protein: CASSAKTGAYEQYF. The CDR3 DNA follows: TGTGCCAGCAGCGCCAAGACAGGGGCCTACGAGCAGTACTTC.

The V gene is TRBV5-1, the J gene TRBJ2-1; D remains ambiguous. CDR1 SGHRS and CDR2 YFSETQ come from the germline V gene. There are 15 residues in the CDR3. Trimming took off 1 base at V and 2 bases at J, with 10 bases between the two ends. The CDR3, as DNA: TGCGCCAGCAGCTTGATGGACCGCACCTACAATGAGCAGTTCTTC. Translated, it gives CASSLMDRTYNEQFF.

The J gene is TRBJ2-7, the V gene TRBV5-1, with 10 nucleotides matching TRBD2. The CDR3 length is 16 residues. CDR1 and CDR2 from the germline V gene are SGHRS and YFSETQ. Trimming at V came to 0 bases and at J to 6 bases, leaving 9 bases not matched to a gene. The CDR3 nucleotides read TGCGCCAGCAGCTTGGCGGCTAGCGGGAGCCGGGGCGAGCAGTACTTC. It encodes CASSLAASGSRGEQYF.